This is a list of T cell receptor beta chains from one sample in a study of cytomegalovirus exposure and HLA in healthy donors. Some clones are missing from TCRdb's copy, which holds only in-frame ones; the method was immunoSEQ multiplex PCR. The sample holds about 79,000 clones. Material for sequencing was PBMCs. Every receptor here comes from a man aged 25-45 years in good health and CMV-seronegative. CDR3s include the opening cysteine and the closing phenylalanine or tryptophan. The D gene is left open where the match is weak.

j_call v_call d_call cdr3_aa cdr3_nt
TRBJ1-2 TRBV27 . CASSPGGGTYGYTF TGTGCCAGCAGTCCTGGGGGGGGGACCTATGGCTACACCTTC
TRBJ1-1 TRBV6-5 . CASSYSGRVNTEAFF TGTGCCAGCAGTTACTCGGGGAGGGTGAACACTGAAGCTTTCTTT
TRBJ1-1 TRBV5-1 . CASSLPRGGTEAFF TGCGCCAGCAGCTTACCCCGCGGGGGCACTGAAGCTTTCTTT
TRBJ2-7 TRBV15 TRBD2 CATSRVSGRALYEQYF TGTGCCACCAGCAGAGTTAGCGGGAGGGCCTTATACGAGCAGTACTTC
TRBJ1-1 TRBV29-1 . CSVEDSLNTEAFF TGCAGCGTCGAGGACAGCCTGAACACTGAAGCTTTCTTT
TRBJ1-2 TRBV7-2 . CASSSNGRGNYGYTF TGTGCCAGCAGCTCAAACGGTCGGGGGAACTATGGCTACACCTTC
TRBJ2-7 TRBV4-1 . CASSQDYSSYEQYF TGCGCCAGCAGCCAAGACTATAGCTCCTACGAGCAGTACTTC
TRBJ1-3 TRBV5-1 . CASSLASGYLSGNTIYF TGCGCCAGCAGCTTGGCCTCAGGGTACCTCTCTGGAAACACCATATATTTT
TRBJ2-5 TRBV2 . CASNAAITGETQYF TGTGCCAGCAACGCGGCGATAACGGGGGAGACCCAGTACTTC
TRBJ2-2 TRBV5-1 . CASSHQGGSTGELFF TGCGCCAGCAGCCACCAGGGGGGAAGCACCGGGGAGCTGTTTTTT
TRBJ1-2 TRBV2 . CATVTSTGFEGYTF TGTGCCACCGTAACCTCTACAGGGTTTGAGGGCTACACCTTC
TRBJ2-5 TRBV5-1 . CASSSPDWYQETQYF TGCGCCAGCAGCTCTCCCGACTGGTACCAAGAGACCCAGTACTTC
TRBJ1-1 TRBV5-5 TRBD1 CASSEGAVNTEAFF TGTGCCAGCAGCGAGGGGGCGGTGAACACTGAAGCTTTCTTT
TRBJ2-3 TRBV9 . CASSGGVGLDTQYF TGTGCCAGCAGCGGGGGGGTTGGGTTAGATACGCAGTATTTT
TRBJ1-3 TRBV19 . CASSIRVLSSSGNTIYF TGTGCCAGTAGTATCAGGGTCCTTTCCAGCTCTGGAAACACCATATATTTT
TRBJ2-1 TRBV19 TRBD2 CASSAATSGYRGQFF TGTGCCAGTAGTGCAGCGACTAGCGGGTATAGGGGGCAGTTCTTC
TRBJ2-5 TRBV5-1 . CASSAQGETQYF TGCGCCAGCAGCGCGCAGGGTGAGACCCAGTACTTC
TRBJ2-3 TRBV5-1 . CASSPYLSSTDTQYF TGCGCCAGCAGCCCCTACTTGTCTAGCACAGATACGCAGTATTTT
TRBJ2-7 TRBV30 TRBD2 CAWGRGGGYEQYF TGTGCCTGGGGACGTGGGGGAGGGTACGAGCAGTACTTC
TRBJ1-1 TRBV4-1 . CASSQTLSGAEAFF TGCGCCAGCAGCCAAACGCTAAGTGGAGCTGAAGCTTTCTTT
TRBJ2-7 TRBV7-2 TRBD2 CASSSGTSGSYEQYF TGTGCCAGCAGCTCTGGGACTAGCGGGTCCTACGAGCAGTACTTC
TRBJ2-1 TRBV6-5 TRBD2 CASSYSLGEGYEQFF TGTGCCAGCAGTTACTCCTTGGGGGAGGGGTATGAGCAGTTCTTC
TRBJ2-2 TRBV19 TRBD1 CASMGQTNTGELFF TGTGCCAGTATGGGACAGACAAACACCGGGGAGCTGTTTTTT
TRBJ1-5 TRBV5-8 . CASSFRRFGQPQHF TGTGCCAGCAGCTTTCGCAGGTTTGGGCAGCCCCAGCATTTT
TRBJ2-1 TRBV27 TRBD2 CASSLRAAGGPESNEQFF TGTGCCAGCAGTTTAAGGGCGGCGGGAGGGCCCGAATCCAATGAGCAGTTCTTC
TRBJ1-1 TRBV20-1 . CRAEGPTEAFF TGCAGGGCTGAGGGTCCCACTGAAGCTTTCTTT
TRBJ1-1 TRBV13 TRBD1 CASSFRDRVTEAFF TGTGCCAGCAGCTTCCGGGACAGGGTCACTGAAGCTTTCTTT
TRBJ2-7 TRBV11-2 TRBD1 CASSPGTAATGGEQYF TGTGCCAGCAGCCCAGGGACAGCCGCTACTGGTGGAGAGCAGTACTTC
TRBJ1-6 TRBV13 . CASSLYGVGYNSPLHF TGTGCCAGCAGCTTATACGGGGTGGGATATAATTCACCCCTCCACTTT
TRBJ2-5 TRBV7-6 . CASSYRALQETQYF TGTGCCAGCAGCTACAGGGCTCTTCAAGAGACCCAGTACTTC
TRBJ2-1 TRBV29-1 . CSVQTGDEQFF TGCAGCGTTCAGACCGGAGACGAGCAGTTCTTC
TRBJ1-2 TRBV7-9 TRBD1 CASSLNWDRGDYTF TGTGCCAGCAGCTTAAATTGGGACAGGGGAGACTACACCTTC